What follows are 28 T cell receptor beta chains derived from one specimen sequenced in a study of technical replicates of blood from a handful of donors. The protocol was immunoSEQ multiplex PCR, while the TCRdb copy is restricted to in-frame clones and leaves out a portion. The data contain 75,000 to 95,000 clones, around 90% of them singletons. Sequencing was done on a sample of T cells isolated from PBMCs. These receptors originate from a human donor in good health.

CDR3 coding DNA: TGCAGCGCTGGACAGATGAACACTGAAGCTTTCTTT. This encodes CSAGQMNTEAFF. The gene calls are TRBV29-1 and TRBJ1-1; perhaps TRBD1 as D (6 bases). The V gene lost 7 bases and the J gene lost 0 bases, with 9 bases spanning the gap. The CDR3 is 12 amino acids. The germline CDR1 and CDR2 sequences are SQVTM and ANQGSEA.

The genes are TRBV9 and TRBJ2-1; TRBD2 matches at 7 bases. CDR1 SGDLS and CDR2 YYNGEE come from the germline V gene. The CDR3 has 16 residues. V dropped 0 bases and J dropped 0; count of bases not matched to a gene: 3. This CDR3 reads CASSVGGGGSYNEQFF. In DNA, the CDR3 is TGTGCCAGCAGCGTAGGGGGGGGAGGCTCCTACAATGAGCAGTTCTTC.

V gene TRBV18 combines with J gene TRBJ1-1; D is uncertain. The CDR3 is 14 residues long. From germline, CDR1 is KGHSH and CDR2 LQKENI. V lost 3 bases, J lost 13 bases, and 21 bases lay in between. CDR3 loop: CASSPGVADPQHFF. The DNA of the CDR3 is TGTGCCAGCTCACCCGGGGTGGCGGACCCACAACATTTCTTT.

The rearrangement links TRBV6-5 to TRBJ2-5; 7 bases map to TRBD1. The V gene end was trimmed by 5 bases and the J gene end by 2 bases; junction bases not matched to a gene: 5. CDR1 and CDR2 from the germline V gene are MNHEY and SVGAGI. The CDR3 runs to 14 residues. Here the CDR3 DNA reads TGTGCCAGCAGTCACAGGGGTGGGCAAGAGACCCAGTACTTC. Its protein is CASSHRGGQETQYF.

The V gene is TRBV4-1, the J gene TRBJ2-5; TRBD1 is a possible D gene (5 bases). The V gene's germline CDR1 is MGHRA and CDR2 YSYEKL. V was pared by 1 base and J by 3 bases, with 6 bases between. The CDR3 has 13 residues. CDR3 coding DNA: TGCGCCAGCAGCCAAGTAGGGGAAGAGACCCAGTACTTC. Translation gives CASSQVGEETQYF.

The J gene is TRBJ2-1, the V gene TRBV30; the match to TRBD1 covers 11 bases. The V segment lost 5 bases and the J segment 5 bases; nucleotides outside the gene matches: 2. CDR3 length: 13 amino acids. Germline lookup yields CDR1 GTSNPN and CDR2 SVGIG (reference sequence). This chain's CDR3 is CAWGQGANNEQFF. The CDR3 region has the DNA TGTGCCTGGGGACAGGGGGCCAACAATGAGCAGTTCTTC. The entire variable domain, with the rest obtained from reference TRBV30 and TRBJ2-1, is as follows: SQTIHQWPATLVQPVGSPLSLECTVEGTSNPNLYWYRQAAGRGLQLLFYSVGIGQISSEVPQNLSASRPQDRQFILSSKKLLLSDSGFYLCAWGQGANNEQFFGPGTRLTVL.

This chain joins TRBV16 and TRBJ2-5, with 7 bases lining up with TRBD1. Germline loops: CDR1 KGHSY, CDR2 FQNENV. V trimming: 4 bases; J trimming: 1 base; junction bases outside the gene matches: 3. The CDR3 runs to 14 residues. CDR3 region: CASSRGQAQETQYF. CDR3 coding DNA: TGTGCCAGCAGCCGTGGACAGGCCCAAGAGACCCAGTACTTC.

J is TRBJ2-7 and V is TRBV6-1, with D possibly matching TRBD2 (5 bases). Trimming removed 4 bases from V and 6 bases from J, with 16 bases in between. The CDR3 extends over 14 amino acids. From germline, CDR1 is MNHNS and CDR2 SASEGT. CDR3: CASSGTERVSEQYF. CDR3 DNA sequence: TGTGCCAGCAGTGGAACGGAGAGGGTCAGCGAGCAGTACTTC.

The chain joins TRBV30 to TRBJ2-1; D may be TRBD1 (7 bases). The CDR3 is 11 residues long. Deletions cut 8 bases from V and 9 bases from J, with 14 bases between. The germline V gene has CDR1 GTSNPN and CDR2 SVGIG (reference sequence). This CDR3 is CAGGGGFEQFF. As DNA, the CDR3 is TGTGCCGGAGGAGGGGGCTTTGAGCAGTTCTTC. Based on the CDR3 plus reference TRBV30 and TRBJ2-1, the full variable domain is SQTIHQWPATLVQPVGSPLSLECTVEGTSNPNLYWYRQAAGRGLQLLFYSVGIGQISSEVPQNLSASRPQDRQFILSSKKLLLSDSGFYLCAGGGGFEQFFGPGTRLTVL.

The chain couples TRBV28 to TRBJ2-1, with TRBD2 identical over 8 bases. The length of the CDR3 is 11 residues. Germline assignment: CDR1 MDHEN and CDR2 SYDVKM. Unmatched junction bases numbered 7, after V lost 11 bases and J lost 10 bases. In DNA, the CDR3 is TGTGCCGCCGGGACTAGTCGGGAGCAGTTCTTC. It is translated as CAAGTSREQFF.

V usage is TRBV5-1 and J usage is TRBJ2-5, with 8 nucleotides matching TRBD2. The CDR3 is made up of 15 amino acids. Germline CDR1 SGHRS, CDR2 YFSETQ. Trimming cost V 2 bases and J 3 bases; bases outside gene matches: 6. The CDR3 protein is CASSFSGTREETQYF. CDR3 in DNA: TGCGCCAGCAGCTTCTCCGGGACTAGGGAAGAGACCCAGTACTTC.

The chain joins TRBV2 to TRBJ1-2; possibly TRBD1 for D (5 bases). This CDR3 is 12 amino acids long. V lost 11 bases to trimming and J lost 7 bases, with 17 bases between them. The V gene's germline CDR1 is SNHLY and CDR2 FYNNEI. Here the CDR3 reads CAAGPAVSGYTF. For the CDR3, the DNA is TGTGCCGCGGGGCCCGCCGTGAGTGGCTACACCTTC.

This clone was observed a single time. This rearrangement joins TRBV5-1 to TRBJ2-2; possible D gene TRBD1, 5 bases. The length of the CDR3 is 15 residues. Trimming removed 4 bases at V and 4 bases at J, with 14 bases between. In germline, CDR1 is SGHRS, CDR2 YFSETQ. The CDR3 protein is CASSVDWTSTGELFF. DNA for the CDR3: TGCGCCAGCAGCGTAGACTGGACAAGCACCGGGGAGCTGTTTTTT.

In its sample, this clone was seen a few times. V usage is TRBV5-1 and J usage is TRBJ1-1; 7 bases are shared with TRBD1. Germline V gene lookup returns CDR1 SGHRS and CDR2 YFSETQ. V trimming: 2 bases; J trimming: 4 bases; junction bases outside the gene matches: 8. CDR3 length: 15 amino acids. CDR3 bases: TGCGCCAGCAGCTTCTTCAGGGGGGAGATCACTGAAGCTTTCTTT. Translation gives CASSFFRGEITEAFF.

The V call is TRBV10-3, the J call TRBJ2-5; 8 bases agree with TRBD1. The CDR3 extends over 14 amino acids. The germline V gene has CDR1 ENHRY and CDR2 SYGVKD. The V segment lost 5 bases and the J segment 3 bases; nucleotides outside the gene matches: 5. CDR3 in amino acids: CAISLGTGEETQYF. Here the CDR3 DNA reads TGTGCCATCAGTCTCGGGACAGGAGAAGAGACCCAGTACTTC.

The chain uses TRBV19 and TRBJ1-1; a possible D gene is TRBD1 (5 bases). V was shortened by 6 bases and J by 2 bases, with 16 bases between the two germline ends. Germline loops: CDR1 LNHDA, CDR2 SQIVND (reference sequence). The CDR3 has 15 residues. The CDR3 spells CASSYLQGGNTEAFF. Here the CDR3 DNA reads TGTGCCAGTAGCTATCTCCAGGGAGGCAACACTGAAGCTTTCTTT.

This clone was seen at least ten times. The V call is TRBV9, the J call TRBJ2-1, with D perhaps matching TRBD2 (5 bases). The germline V gene has CDR1 SGDLS and CDR2 YYNGEE. The CDR3 runs to 13 residues. The V and J ends lost 2 bases and 2 bases respectively, with 5 bases between them. The CDR3 DNA reads TGTGCCAGCAGCGTCGGGGCCTACAATGAGCAGTTCTTC. Translation: CASSVGAYNEQFF.

The chain has TRBV6-4 and TRBJ2-3, with 8 bases aligning to TRBD2. Germline lookup yields CDR1 MRHNA and CDR2 SNTAGT. CDR3 length equals 14 residues. J was trimmed by 11 bases and V by 10 bases; bases with no gene match: 17. DNA of the CDR3: TGTGCCACTCAAACGGGGGGGCTAGTATTGCGGCAGTATTTT. The encoded protein is CATQTGGLVLRQYF.

This clone showed up just once. This chain links TRBV28 with TRBJ2-1, with 9 bases matching TRBD2. CDR1 and CDR2 from the germline V gene are MDHEN and SYDVKM. This CDR3 has 16 amino acids. J was trimmed by 10 bases and V by 6 bases; bases with no gene match: 16. CDR3: CASRAGGSAVAGEQFF. DNA for the CDR3: TGTGCCAGCAGGGCGGGAGGGTCCGCCGTAGCAGGAGAGCAGTTCTTC.

The table lists this clone with a count of one. V gene TRBV11-1 combines with J gene TRBJ2-2; 7 positions match TRBD1. Unmatched junction bases numbered 6, after V lost 5 bases and J lost 0 bases. CDR3 length: 16 residues. Per germline, CDR1 SGHAT and CDR2 FQDESV (reference sequence). In DNA, the CDR3 is TGTGCCAGCAGCGCAACCGGGACAGCGAACACCGGGGAGCTGTTTTTT. Its translation is CASSATGTANTGELFF.

This rearrangement joins TRBV7-8 to TRBJ1-1; no clear D. Germline V lookup: CDR1 SGHVS, CDR2 FQNEAQ. CDR3 length: 13 residues. V lost 4 bases and J 1 base, leaving 7 bases between the germline ends. The CDR3 here is CASSSRANTEAFF. Written as DNA, the CDR3 is TGTGCCAGCAGCTCTCGAGCGAACACTGAAGCTTTCTTT. Supplemented by reference TRBV7-8 and TRBJ1-1, the full variable domain reads GAGVSQSPRYKVAKRGQDVALRCDPISGHVSLFWYQQALGQGPEFLTYFQNEAQLDKSGLPSDRFFAERPEGSVSTLKIQRTQQEDSAVYLCASSSRANTEAFFGQGTRLTVV.

The genes are TRBV27 and TRBJ1-2; possible D gene TRBD1, 5 bases. CDR3 length: 13 amino acids. The germline V gene has CDR1 MNHEY and CDR2 SMNVEV (reference sequence). V lost 2 bases and J lost 2, with 6 bases in between. DNA for the CDR3: TGTGCCAGCAGTTTAAGGGGCAACTATGGCTACACCTTC. Amino acids: CASSLRGNYGYTF.

This clone was seen a single time. This chain connects TRBV28 to TRBJ1-4, with D possibly matching TRBD1 (6 bases). Germline V gives CDR1 MDHEN, CDR2 SYDVKM. Trimming took 3 bases from V and 4 from J, leaving 6 bases between them. The CDR3 loop spans 13 amino acids. In nucleotides, the CDR3 is TGTGCCAGCAGTTTGGGACATAATGAAAAACTGTTTTTT. Its protein is CASSLGHNEKLFF.

The chain couples TRBV5-4 to TRBJ1-2, with 7 positions matching TRBD1. The CDR3 spans 15 residues. J lost 5 bases, V lost 3 bases, and 10 bases had no gene match. Germline V lookup: CDR1 SGHNT, CDR2 YYREEE (reference sequence). CDR3 loop: CASSSNNRDSYGYTF. CDR3 sequence (DNA): TGTGCCAGCAGCTCCAACAACCGGGACAGTTATGGCTACACCTTC.

The chain recombines TRBV4-2 with TRBJ2-7, with TRBD1 matching 8 bases. The junction had 2 bases not matched to a gene; V was cut back by 4 bases and J by 3 bases. Germline lookup yields CDR1 LGHNA and CDR2 YNFKEQ. The CDR3 runs 13 residues. The CDR3 here is CASSPGQVYEQYF. In DNA form, the CDR3 reads TGTGCCAGCAGCCCGGGACAGGTCTACGAGCAGTACTTC.

The rearrangement joins TRBV29-1 to TRBJ1-1; D call uncertain. CDR3 length: 13 residues. Germline V gene lookup returns CDR1 SQVTM and CDR2 ANQGSEA. Trimming cost V 7 bases and J 8 bases, with 20 bases left between them. CDR3 nucleotides: TGCAGCGGGTCCTTGGGCCTCGCCTCGGAAGCTTTCTTT. It is translated as CSGSLGLASEAFF. The full variable domain, with the rest looked up from reference TRBV29-1 and TRBJ1-1, is SAVISQKPSRDICQRGTSLTIQCQVDSQVTMMFWYRQQPGQSLTLIATANQGSEATYESGFVIDKFPISRPNLTFSTLTVSNMSPEDSSIYLCSGSLGLASEAFFGQGTRLTVV.

J is TRBJ2-1 and V is TRBV5-5, with a tentative D call TRBD2 (6 bases). CDR1 and CDR2 (germline): SGHKS, YYEKEE (reference sequence). The CDR3 has 15 amino acids. V shed 1 base and J shed 5 bases, with 13 bases lying between them. CDR3 in amino acids: CASSLMVGGHNEQFF. CDR3 nucleotide sequence: TGTGCCAGCAGCTTGATGGTAGGAGGGCACAATGAGCAGTTCTTC. Full variable domain (rest looked up from reference TRBV5-5 and TRBJ2-1): DAGVTQSPTHLIKTRGQQVTLRCSPISGHKSVSWYQQVLGQGPQFIFQYYEKEERGRGNFPDRFSARQFPNYSSELNVNALLLGDSALYLCASSLMVGGHNEQFFGPGTRLTVL.

The rearrangement uses TRBV5-4 and TRBJ2-1, with TRBD2 matching 11 bases. From germline, CDR1 is SGHNT and CDR2 YYREEE (reference sequence). V dropped 4 bases and J dropped 6; count of bases not matched to a gene: 9. There are 16 residues in the CDR3. This chain's CDR3 is CASSRGGLAEGNEQFF. In nucleotides, the CDR3 is TGTGCCAGCAGCAGAGGGGGACTAGCGGAGGGCAATGAGCAGTTCTTC.